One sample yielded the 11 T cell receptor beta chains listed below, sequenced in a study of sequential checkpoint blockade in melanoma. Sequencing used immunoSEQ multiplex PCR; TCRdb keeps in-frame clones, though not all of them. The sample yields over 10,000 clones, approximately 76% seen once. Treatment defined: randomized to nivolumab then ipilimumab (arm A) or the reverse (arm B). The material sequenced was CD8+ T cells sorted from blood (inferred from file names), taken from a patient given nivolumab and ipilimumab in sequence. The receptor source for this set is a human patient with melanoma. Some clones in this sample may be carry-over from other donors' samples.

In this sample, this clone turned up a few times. CDR3 loop: CASSLDLGHTIYF. The CDR3 DNA follows: TGTGCCAGCAGCTTAGATCTAGGTCACACCATATATTTT. This chain joins TRBV7-8 and TRBJ1-3, with D unclear. The CDR3 is 13 residues long. Trimming removed 1 base at V and 8 bases at J, with 9 bases between. CDR1 is SGHVS, CDR2 FQNEAQ, per germline.

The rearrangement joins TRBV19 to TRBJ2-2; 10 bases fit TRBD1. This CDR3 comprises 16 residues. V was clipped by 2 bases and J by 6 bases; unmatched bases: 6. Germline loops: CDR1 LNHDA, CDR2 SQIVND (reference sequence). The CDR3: CASSIQDRGLAGELFF. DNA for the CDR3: TGTGCCAGTAGTATACAAGACAGGGGGCTTGCCGGGGAGCTGTTTTTT.

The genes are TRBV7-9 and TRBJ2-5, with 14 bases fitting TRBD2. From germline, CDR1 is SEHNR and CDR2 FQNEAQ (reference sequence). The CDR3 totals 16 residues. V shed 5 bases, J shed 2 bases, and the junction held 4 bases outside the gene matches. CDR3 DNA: TGTGCCAGCAGCCAGAGGACTAGCGGGGGGCAAGAGACCCAGTACTTC. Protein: CASSQRTSGGQETQYF.

The DNA of the CDR3 is TGTGCCAGCAGCTCGTCAACGAGCCCTGGGGCCAACGTCCTGACTTTC. Translation: CASSSSTSPGANVLTF. The rearrangement uses TRBV7-9 and TRBJ2-6; D unresolved. Trimming pared 4 bases from V and 2 bases from J, leaving 12 bases between. Germline V gene data show CDR1 as SEHNR and CDR2 as FQNEAQ (reference sequence). This CDR3 contains 16 residues.

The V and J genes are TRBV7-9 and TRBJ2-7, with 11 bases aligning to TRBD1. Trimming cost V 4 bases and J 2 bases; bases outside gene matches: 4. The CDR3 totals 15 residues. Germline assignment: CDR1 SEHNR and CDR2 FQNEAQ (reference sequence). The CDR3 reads CASSSRTGGPYEQYF. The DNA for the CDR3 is TGTGCCAGCAGCTCAAGGACAGGGGGCCCCTACGAGCAGTACTTC.

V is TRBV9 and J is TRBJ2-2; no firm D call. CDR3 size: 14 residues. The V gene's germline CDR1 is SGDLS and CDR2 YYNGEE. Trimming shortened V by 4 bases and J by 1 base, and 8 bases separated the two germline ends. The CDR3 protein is CASSPFWNTGELFF. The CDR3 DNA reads TGTGCCAGCAGCCCGTTTTGGAACACCGGGGAGCTGTTTTTT.

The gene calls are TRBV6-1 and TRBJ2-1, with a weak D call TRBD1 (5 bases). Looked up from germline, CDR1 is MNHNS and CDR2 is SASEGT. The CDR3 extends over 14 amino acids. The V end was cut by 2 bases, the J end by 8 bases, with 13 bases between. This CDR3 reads CASSERQGNDEQFF. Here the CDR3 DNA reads TGTGCCAGCAGTGAACGGCAGGGTAACGATGAGCAGTTCTTC.

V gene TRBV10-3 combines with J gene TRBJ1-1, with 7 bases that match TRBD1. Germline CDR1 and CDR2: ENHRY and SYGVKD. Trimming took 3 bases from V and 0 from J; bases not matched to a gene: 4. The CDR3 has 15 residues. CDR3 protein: CAISERGPMNTEAFF. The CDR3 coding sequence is TGTGCCATCAGTGAAAGGGGGCCCATGAACACTGAAGCTTTCTTT.

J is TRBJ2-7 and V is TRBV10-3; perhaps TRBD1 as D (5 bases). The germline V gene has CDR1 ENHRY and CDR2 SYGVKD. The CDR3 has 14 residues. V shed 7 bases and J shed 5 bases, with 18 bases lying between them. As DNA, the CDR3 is TGTGCCATCACTGTCGGACAAGGGATCCACGAGCAGTACTTC. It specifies CAITVGQGIHEQYF.

The CDR3 DNA sequence: TGTGCCAGCAGCTACGGGACAGGGAGCTACGAGCAGTACTTC. This encodes CASSYGTGSYEQYF. The chain uses TRBV5-4 and TRBJ2-7, with TRBD1 identical over 9 bases. Trimming removed 3 bases from V and 3 bases from J; junction bases left unmatched: 4. Per germline, CDR1 SGHNT and CDR2 YYREEE (reference sequence). This CDR3 is 14 amino acids long. Looking up the rest from reference TRBV5-4 and TRBJ2-7 gives the full variable domain: ETGVTQSPTHLIKTRGQQVTLRCSSQSGHNTVSWYQQALGQGPQFIFQYYREEENGRGNFPPRFSGLQFPNYSSELNVNALELDDSALYLCASSYGTGSYEQYFGPGTRLTVT.

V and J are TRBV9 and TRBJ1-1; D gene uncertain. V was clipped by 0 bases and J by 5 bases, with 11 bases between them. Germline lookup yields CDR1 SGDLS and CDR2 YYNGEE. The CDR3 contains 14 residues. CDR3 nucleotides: TGTGCCAGCAGCGTAGATAAGGCCGGGACTGAAGCTTTCTTT. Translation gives CASSVDKAGTEAFF. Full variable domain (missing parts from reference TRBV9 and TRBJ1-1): DSGVTQTPKHLITATGQRVTLRCSPRSGDLSVYWYQQSLDQGLQFLIQYYNGEERAKGNILERFSAQQFPDLHSELNLSSLELGDSALYFCASSVDKAGTEAFFGQGTRLTVV.